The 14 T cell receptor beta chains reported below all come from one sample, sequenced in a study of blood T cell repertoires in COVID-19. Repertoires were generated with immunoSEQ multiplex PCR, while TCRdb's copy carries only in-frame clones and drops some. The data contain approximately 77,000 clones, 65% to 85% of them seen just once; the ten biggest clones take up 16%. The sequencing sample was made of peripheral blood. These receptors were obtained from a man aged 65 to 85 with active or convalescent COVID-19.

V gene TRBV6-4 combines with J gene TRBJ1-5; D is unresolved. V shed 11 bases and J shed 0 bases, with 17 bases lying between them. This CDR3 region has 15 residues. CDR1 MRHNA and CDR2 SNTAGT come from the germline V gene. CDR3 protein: CAPRQRTYSNQPQHF. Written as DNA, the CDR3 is TGTGCCCCCCGACAACGGACTTATAGCAATCAGCCCCAGCATTTT.

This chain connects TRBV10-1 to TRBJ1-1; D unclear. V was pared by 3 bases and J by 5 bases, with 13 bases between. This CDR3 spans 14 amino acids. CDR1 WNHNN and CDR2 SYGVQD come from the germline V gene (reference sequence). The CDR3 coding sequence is TGCGCCAGCAGTGAAGGAGGGAGAAATACTGAAGCTTTCTTT. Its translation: CASSEGGRNTEAFF.

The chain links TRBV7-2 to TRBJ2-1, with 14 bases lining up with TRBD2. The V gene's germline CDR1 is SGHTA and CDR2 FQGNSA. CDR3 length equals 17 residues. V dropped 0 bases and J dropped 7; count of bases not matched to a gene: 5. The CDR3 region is CASSLAEWTSGGNEQFF. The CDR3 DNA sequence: TGTGCCAGCAGCTTAGCAGAATGGACTAGCGGGGGGAATGAGCAGTTCTTC. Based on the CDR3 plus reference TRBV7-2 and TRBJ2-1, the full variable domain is GAGVSQSPSNKVTEKGKDVELRCDPISGHTALYWYRQSLGQGLEFLIYFQGNSAPDKSGLPSDRFSAERTGGSVSTLTIQRTQQEDSAVYLCASSLAEWTSGGNEQFFGPGTRLTVL.

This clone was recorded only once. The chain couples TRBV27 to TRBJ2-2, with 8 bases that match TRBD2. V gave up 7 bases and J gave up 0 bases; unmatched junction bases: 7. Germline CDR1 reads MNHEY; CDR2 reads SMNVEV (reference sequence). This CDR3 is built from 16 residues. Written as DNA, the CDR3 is TGTGCCAGCAAGTTACCGGGGGGGGCGAACACCGGGGAGCTGTTTTTT. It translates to CASKLPGGANTGELFF.

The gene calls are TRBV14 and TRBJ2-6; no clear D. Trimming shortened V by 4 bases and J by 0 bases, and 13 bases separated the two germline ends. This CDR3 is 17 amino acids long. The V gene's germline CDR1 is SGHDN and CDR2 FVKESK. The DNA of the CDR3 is TGTGCCAGCAGCCCGCGCACGGGTATCTCTGGGGCCAACGTCCTGACTTTC. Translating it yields CASSPRTGISGANVLTF.

Here the CDR3 reads CASRPRGYEQYF. The CDR3 coding sequence is TGTGCCAGCAGGCCCCGGGGGTACGAGCAGTACTTC. The gene calls are TRBV28 and TRBJ2-7, with D perhaps matching TRBD2 (6 bases). V was cut by 6 bases and J by 4 bases, with 10 bases left in between. The CDR3 runs 12 residues. Germline V lookup: CDR1 MDHEN, CDR2 SYDVKM.

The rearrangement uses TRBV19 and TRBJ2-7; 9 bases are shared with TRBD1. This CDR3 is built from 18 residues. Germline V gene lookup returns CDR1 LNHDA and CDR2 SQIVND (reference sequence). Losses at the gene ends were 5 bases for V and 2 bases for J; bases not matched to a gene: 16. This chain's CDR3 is CASSVALLRDRVAYEQYF. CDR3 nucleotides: TGTGCCAGTAGTGTGGCCCTTCTCCGGGACAGGGTGGCCTACGAGCAGTACTTC. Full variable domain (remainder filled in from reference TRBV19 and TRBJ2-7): DGGITQSPKYLFRKEGQNVTLSCEQNLNHDAMYWYRQDPGQGLRLIYYSQIVNDFQKGDIAEGYSVSREKKESFPLTVTSAQKNPTAFYLCASSVALLRDRVAYEQYFGPGTRLTVT.

The CDR3 DNA sequence: TGTGCCAGCAGCCTATGGGGGGGCACTGAAGCTTTCTTT. It yields the protein CASSLWGGTEAFF. The gene calls are TRBV11-3 and TRBJ1-1; D is possibly TRBD1 (5 bases). CDR3 size: 13 residues. CDR1 is SGHNT and CDR2 is YENEEA in the germline V gene. V dropped 5 bases and J dropped 4 bases, with 11 bases sitting between them. Looking up the rest from reference TRBV11-3 and TRBJ1-1 gives the full variable domain: EAGVVQSPRYKIIEKKQPVAFWCNPISGHNTLYWYLQNLGQGPELLIRYENEEAVDDSQLPKDRFSAERLKGVDSTLKIQPAELGDSAVYLCASSLWGGTEAFFGQGTRLTVV.

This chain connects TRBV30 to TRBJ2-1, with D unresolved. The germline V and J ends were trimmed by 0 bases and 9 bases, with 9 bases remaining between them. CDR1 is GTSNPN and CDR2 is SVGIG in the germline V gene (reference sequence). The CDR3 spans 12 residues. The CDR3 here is CAWSVSGIEQFF. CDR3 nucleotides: TGTGCCTGGAGTGTGTCCGGTATTGAGCAGTTCTTC.

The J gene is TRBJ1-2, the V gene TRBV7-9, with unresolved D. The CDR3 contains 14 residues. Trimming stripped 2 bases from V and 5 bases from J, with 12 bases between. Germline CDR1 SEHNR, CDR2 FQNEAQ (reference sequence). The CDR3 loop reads CASSLSEVLYGYTF. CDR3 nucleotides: TGTGCCAGCAGCTTATCGGAGGTTTTATATGGCTACACCTTC.

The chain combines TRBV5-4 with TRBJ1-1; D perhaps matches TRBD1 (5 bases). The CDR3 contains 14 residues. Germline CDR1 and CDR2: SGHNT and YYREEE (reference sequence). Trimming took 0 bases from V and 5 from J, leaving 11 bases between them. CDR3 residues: CASSLGGAGTEAFF. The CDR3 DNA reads TGTGCCAGCAGCTTGGGGGGCGCAGGGACTGAAGCTTTCTTT.

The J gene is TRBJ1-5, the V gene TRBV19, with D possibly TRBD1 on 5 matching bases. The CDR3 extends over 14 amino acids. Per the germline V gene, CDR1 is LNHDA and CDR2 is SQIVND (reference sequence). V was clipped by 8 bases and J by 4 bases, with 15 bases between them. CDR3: CASQGGARNQPQHF. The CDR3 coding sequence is TGTGCCAGTCAAGGAGGGGCGCGTAATCAGCCCCAGCATTTT.

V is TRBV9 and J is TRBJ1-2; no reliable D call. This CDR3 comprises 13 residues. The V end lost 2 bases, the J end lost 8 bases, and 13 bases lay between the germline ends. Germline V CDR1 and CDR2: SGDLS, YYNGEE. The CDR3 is CASSVGNLGGYTF. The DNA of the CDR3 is TGTGCCAGCAGCGTCGGGAATCTAGGGGGCTACACCTTC.

The DNA for the CDR3 is TGTGCCAGCAGCCCAGGGGCGAGAGAGACCCAGTACTTC. Protein: CASSPGARETQYF. The V call is TRBV7-3, the J call TRBJ2-5; a weak D match, TRBD1 (6 bases). CDR3 length: 13 residues. Between the trimmed V and J ends, which lost 5 bases and 4 bases, there was a span of 11 bases. The germline gives CDR1 SGHTA, CDR2 FQGTGA.